This T cell receptor beta chain was retrieved from a study of cytomegalovirus exposure and HLA in healthy donors. The PCR ran on 60 Vbeta and 13 Jbeta primers. TCRdb's table, derived via immunoSEQ multiplex PCR, lists solely in-frame clones and lacks some. Found here are about 190,000 clones, about 13% of them singletons; the top ten hold 7.8%. Sequenced sample: PBMCs. The receptor was isolated from a man in his fifties in good health and CMV-seropositive.

DNA for the CDR3: TGCAGCGTTGGGACAGGGACAGAGACCCAGTACTTC. Protein sequence: CSVGTGTETQYF. The rearrangement joins TRBV29-1 to TRBJ2-5, with 8 bases lining up with TRBD1. The V segment lost 4 bases and the J segment 4 bases; nucleotides outside the gene matches: 2. The CDR3 is 12 amino acids. The germline V gene has CDR1 SQVTM and CDR2 ANQGSEA.